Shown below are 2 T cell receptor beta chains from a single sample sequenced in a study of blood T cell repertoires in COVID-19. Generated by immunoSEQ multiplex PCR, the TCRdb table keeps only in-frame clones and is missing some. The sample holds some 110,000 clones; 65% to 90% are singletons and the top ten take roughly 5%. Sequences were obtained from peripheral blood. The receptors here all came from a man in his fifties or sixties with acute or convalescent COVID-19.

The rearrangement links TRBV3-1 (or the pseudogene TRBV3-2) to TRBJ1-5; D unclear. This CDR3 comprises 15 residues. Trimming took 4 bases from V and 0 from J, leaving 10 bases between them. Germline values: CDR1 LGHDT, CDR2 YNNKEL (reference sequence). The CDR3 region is CASSPSHSSNQPQHF. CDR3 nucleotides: TGTGCCAGCAGCCCCTCGCATAGTAGCAATCAGCCCCAGCATTTT.

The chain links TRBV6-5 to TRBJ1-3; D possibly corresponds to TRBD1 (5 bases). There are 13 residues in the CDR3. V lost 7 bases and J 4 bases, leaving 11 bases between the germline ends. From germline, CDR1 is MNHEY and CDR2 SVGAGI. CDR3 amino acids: CASIATVGNTIYF. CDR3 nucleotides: TGTGCCAGCATTGCGACAGTCGGAAACACCATATATTTT.